One and the same sample provided the 6 T cell receptor beta chains below, sequenced in a study of shared clonotypes between healthy human individuals (dated by TCRdb to the early 2020s). The library relied on the immunoSEQ multiplex PCR assay. The immuneACCESS repertoire file appears here via TCRdb, limited to in-frame rearrangements. These files lack a portion of the clones; in checked studies, under half of the deficit traces to unresolved V genes, and the cause of the others is not known. Recorded for this sample are some 500,000 clones; roughly 95% of them occurred a single time. 0.055% to 0.075% of the sample rests with the top ten. Specimen: naive CD4+ T cells sorted from blood. The cell subset or site label, as the study defines it: CD45RA+ positively selected. Receptors were obtained from a woman between 25 and 40 years old in good health.

This clone was observed once. The V and J genes are TRBV12-1 and TRBJ1-1. TRBV12-1 is a known pseudogene. The length of the CDR3 is 19 residues. CDR3 region: CASSNIKRSPPDTNTEAFF. For the CDR3, the DNA is TGTGCCAGCAGCAACATAAAAAGGTCCCCACCCGATACGAACACTGAAGCTTTCTTT.

The rearrangement uses TRBV18 and TRBJ2-7; 10 bases line up with TRBD2. The CDR3 contains 16 residues. Germline assignment: CDR1 KGHSH and CDR2 LQKENI. With 3 bases clipped from V and 6 bases from J, the junction kept 11 bases outside the gene matches. CDR3 protein: CASSPSLAGDAGEQYF. The CDR3 DNA is TGTGCCAGCTCACCGTCTCTAGCGGGAGATGCAGGCGAGCAGTACTTC.

V is TRBV9 and J is TRBJ2-2; D is unresolved. Looked up from germline, CDR1 is SGDLS and CDR2 is YYNGEE. This CDR3 region has 16 residues. V was clipped by 3 bases and J by 0 bases, with 12 bases between them. The CDR3, as DNA: TGTGCCAGCAGCGCCCCCCAGACCCCGAACACCGGGGAGCTGTTTTTT. This codes for CASSAPQTPNTGELFF.

The V and J genes are TRBV5-4 and TRBJ2-1, with 11 bases identical to TRBD2. The germline V gene encodes CDR1 SGHNT and CDR2 YYREEE (reference sequence). V gave up 4 bases and J gave up 3 bases; unmatched junction bases: 3. The CDR3 is 15 residues long. The CDR3 DNA is TGTGCCAGCAGCCCTGGGACTAGCGGCTACAATGAGCAGTTCTTC. It specifies CASSPGTSGYNEQFF.

The chain combines TRBV2 with TRBJ1-5; a possible D gene is TRBD1 (5 bases). The CDR3 runs to 15 residues. V was trimmed by 2 bases and J by 2 bases, leaving 10 bases between them. Per germline, CDR1 SNHLY and CDR2 FYNNEI. In nucleotides, the CDR3 is TGTGCCAGCAGTGAACAGGGATCTGGCAATCAGCCCCAGCATTTT. Residues: CASSEQGSGNQPQHF. The full variable domain, completed using reference TRBV2 and TRBJ1-5, is EPEVTQTPSHQVTQMGQEVILRCVPISNHLYFYWYRQILGQKVEFLVSFYNNEISEKSEIFDDQFSVERPDGSNFTLKIRSTKLEDSAMYFCASSEQGSGNQPQHFGDGTRLSIL.

The genes are TRBV5-1 and TRBJ1-1; D is undetermined. Germline CDR1 is SGHRS and CDR2 is YFSETQ. V gave up 0 bases and J gave up 7 bases, with 7 bases separating them. The CDR3 is 12 residues long. CDR3 DNA: TGCGCCAGCAGCTTGGCGGACGGTGAAGCTTTCTTT. Translation gives CASSLADGEAFF.